What follows are 15 T cell receptor beta chains derived from one specimen sequenced in a study of CD8+ T cells in alopecia areata. Sequencing templates came from extracted RNA that was reverse transcribed into cDNA. Assay: immunoSEQ multiplex PCR; the TCRdb copy retains only in-frame clones and omits some. Among more than 150,000 clones listed, around 51% were seen once. Treatment in this sample: oral pan-JAK inhibitor, 5-10 mg twice daily. The sample consisted of CD8+ T cells sorted from blood, taken at week 52, from a patient treated with tofacitinib. These receptors were obtained from a human donor with alopecia areata.

The chain links TRBV10-2 to TRBJ2-1; no clear D gene. This CDR3 comprises 13 residues. V lost 3 bases, J lost 9 bases, and 12 bases lay in between. Germline loops: CDR1 WSHSY, CDR2 SAAADI. CDR3 sequence reads: CASSDPFVVEQFF. Here the CDR3 DNA reads TGCGCCAGCAGTGACCCCTTCGTCGTTGAGCAGTTCTTC.

In its sample, this clone was seen once. The genes are TRBV10-3 and TRBJ2-7; possibly TRBD1 for D (5 bases). The germline CDR1 and CDR2 sequences are ENHRY and SYGVKD. Between the trimmed V and J ends, which lost 8 bases and 4 bases, there was a span of 12 bases. This CDR3 has 12 amino acids. The CDR3 DNA reads as TGTGCCATCGGGGCAGGGCCGTACGAGCAGTACTTC. As protein: CAIGAGPYEQYF.

The V call is TRBV7-3, the J call TRBJ1-6, with D perhaps TRBD1 (5 bases). CDR3 length: 14 amino acids. Germline CDR1 is SGHTA and CDR2 is FQGTGA. V was clipped by 4 bases and J by 7 bases, with 11 bases between them. DNA of the CDR3: TGTGCCAGCAGCTCCACAGGATCCAATTCACCCCTCCACTTT. Protein: CASSSTGSNSPLHF.

The genes are TRBV5-1 and TRBJ1-2; 9 bases align to TRBD1. The J segment lost 4 bases and the V segment lost 3 bases, leaving 7 bases of the junction unmatched. The CDR3 is made up of 15 amino acids. CDR1 is SGHRS and CDR2 is YFSETQ in the germline V gene. CDR3: CASSSYRGQGYGYTF. The CDR3 DNA sequence: TGCGCCAGCAGCTCCTACAGGGGGCAGGGCTATGGCTACACCTTC.

The chain couples TRBV27 to TRBJ1-2, with D possibly being TRBD1 (5 bases). This CDR3 is built from 14 residues. The germline gives CDR1 MNHEY, CDR2 SMNVEV (reference sequence). V was clipped by 5 bases and J by 4 bases, with 14 bases between them. The chain's CDR3 is CASSPPGPVYGYTF. CDR3 sequence (DNA): TGTGCCAGCAGTCCACCGGGACCTGTCTATGGCTACACCTTC.

This clone was picked up one time. The chain links TRBV13 to TRBJ2-7; D remains unclear. The V and J ends lost 4 bases and 6 bases respectively, with 16 bases between them. CDR3 length: 14 amino acids. Germline CDR1 reads PRHDT; CDR2 reads FYEKMQ (reference sequence). The DNA of the CDR3 is TGTGCCAGCAGCTCCCAAGGGATGTCGCTCGAGCAGTACTTC. The encoded protein is CASSSQGMSLEQYF.

CDR3 in DNA: TGTGCCAGCAGCTTCCACAGGGGGCGGACAGATACGCAGTATTTT. Translation gives CASSFHRGRTDTQYF. The chain recombines TRBV7-2 with TRBJ2-3; 9 nucleotides match TRBD1. The CDR3 extends over 15 amino acids. Germline V lookup: CDR1 SGHTA, CDR2 FQGNSA. Unmatched junction bases numbered 4, after V lost 3 bases and J lost 3 bases.

The chain couples TRBV27 to TRBJ2-7; 7 positions agree with TRBD1. The CDR3 has 14 residues. Trimming took 6 bases from V and 7 from J; bases not matched to a gene: 12. Germline lookup yields CDR1 MNHEY and CDR2 SMNVEV (reference sequence). In DNA, the CDR3 is TGTGCCAGCAGCCGGGTACACAGGGGCACAGAGCAGTACTTC. As protein: CASSRVHRGTEQYF.

This clone was counted only a few times. The CDR3 bases are TGTGCCAGTGGAATCAGGGGATTCAATCAGCCCCAGCATTTT. It translates to CASGIRGFNQPQHF. The V and J genes are TRBV27 and TRBJ1-5; tentatively, D is TRBD1 (6 bases). The length of the CDR3 is 14 residues. Germline CDR1 reads MNHEY; CDR2 reads SMNVEV (reference sequence). The V end lost 9 bases, the J end lost 3 bases, and 15 bases lay between the germline ends.

This clone turned up a few times. The chain joins TRBV15 to TRBJ2-1; 14 bases line up with TRBD2. There are 15 residues in the CDR3. Looked up from germline, CDR1 is LNHNV and CDR2 is YYDKDF (reference sequence). V gave up 1 base and J gave up 8 bases; unmatched junction bases: 1. CDR3 sequence reads: CATSRVGLAGDEQFF. CDR3 bases: TGTGCCACCAGCAGAGTGGGACTAGCGGGGGATGAGCAGTTCTTC.

This sequence joins TRBV23-1 and TRBJ2-7; D is possibly TRBD1 (5 bases). TRBV23-1 falls under the ORF class, with uncertain function. Trimming left V 3 bases short and J 3 bases short, with 9 bases between. The CDR3 is 13 amino acids. In DNA, the CDR3 is TGCGCCAGCAGTCATCCCACAGGCTACGAGCAGTACTTC. Amino acids: CASSHPTGYEQYF.

The chain uses TRBV30 and TRBJ1-1; D not certain. The CDR3 length is 13 residues. Germline V lookup: CDR1 GTSNPN, CDR2 SVGIG (reference sequence). The V end lost 3 bases, the J end lost 1 base, and 9 bases lay between the germline ends. CDR3 nucleotide sequence: TGTGCCTGGAGGGTCAGGTCGAACACTGAAGCTTTCTTT. Translating it yields CAWRVRSNTEAFF.

The chain recombines TRBV13 with TRBJ2-7; TRBD1 matches 9 bases. The length of the CDR3 is 15 residues. Germline loops: CDR1 PRHDT, CDR2 FYEKMQ (reference sequence). Trimming took 5 bases from V and 6 from J; bases not matched to a gene: 11. The CDR3, as DNA: TGTGCCAGCAGCGGCCCCCGGGACAGGGTGGGCGAGCAGTACTTC. Protein product: CASSGPRDRVGEQYF.

CDR3 in DNA: TGTGCCAGTAGTATAGGGGGACCGGTCAATGAGCAGTTCTTC. It codes for CASSIGGPVNEQFF. V is TRBV19 and J is TRBJ2-1; D may match TRBD1 or TRBD2 (5 bases each). Per the germline V gene, CDR1 is LNHDA and CDR2 is SQIVND (reference sequence). This CDR3 region has 14 residues. The V end was cut by 1 base, the J end by 6 bases, with 10 bases between.

This CDR3 reads CASSFGGSAQPQHF. The CDR3, as DNA: TGTGCCAGCAGTTTTGGGGGTAGTGCTCAGCCCCAGCATTTT. This chain links TRBV27 with TRBJ1-5; perhaps TRBD1 as D (5 bases). The CDR3 is made up of 14 amino acids. Germline CDR1 reads MNHEY; CDR2 reads SMNVEV (reference sequence). Trimming took off 3 bases at V and 6 bases at J, with 12 bases between the two ends.